What follows are 11 T cell receptor beta chains derived from one specimen sequenced in a study of blood T cell repertoires in COVID-19. Measured with immunoSEQ multiplex PCR; TCRdb has only the in-frame clones, and not every one. The table has some 200,000 clones, 75% to 90% seen once. Material for sequencing was peripheral blood. Source of these receptors: a woman in her 70s with COVID-19, enrolled during active disease.

The chain combines TRBV15 with TRBJ2-3; D not resolved. The CDR3 spans 15 residues. V shed 3 bases and J shed 5 bases, with 15 bases lying between them. The germline CDR1 and CDR2 sequences are LNHNV and YYDKDF (reference sequence). This chain's CDR3 is CATSRLGDNIDTQYF. Written as DNA, the CDR3 is TGTGCCACCAGCAGGCTAGGAGATAATATAGATACGCAGTATTTT.

The chain couples TRBV5-6 to TRBJ2-7, with D possibly matching TRBD2 (5 bases). This CDR3 spans 15 amino acids. V was cut by 1 base and J by 8 bases, with 19 bases left in between. Germline loops: CDR1 SGHDT, CDR2 YYEEEE. CDR3 nucleotides: TGTGCCAGCAGCTTGAAAGTTGCGACTACAACTAAGCAGTACTTC. It encodes CASSLKVATTTKQYF.

The rearrangement uses TRBV7-9 and TRBJ2-5; TRBD1 is a possible D gene (6 bases). This CDR3 has 13 residues. Germline-derived CDR1 and CDR2 are SEHNR and FQNEAQ (reference sequence). Trimming removed 6 bases from V and 2 bases from J, with 10 bases in between. The CDR3 region has the DNA TGTGCCAGCAGACGGACAGCACAAGAGACCCAGTACTTC. It encodes CASRRTAQETQYF.

This chain's CDR3 is CAWATGTGKNIQYF. The DNA of the CDR3 is TGTGCCTGGGCAACCGGGACAGGCAAAAACATTCAGTACTTC. The V and J genes are TRBV30 and TRBJ2-4; TRBD1 matches at 8 bases. The J segment lost 3 bases and the V segment lost 5 bases, leaving 6 bases of the junction unmatched. Germline V lookup: CDR1 GTSNPN, CDR2 SVGIG (reference sequence). CDR3 size: 14 residues.

V is TRBV6-2 or TRBV6-3 and J is TRBJ1-2; 8 nucleotides match TRBD1. Germline-derived CDR1 and CDR2 are MNHEY and SVGEGT. The CDR3 contains 15 residues. Trimming took 5 bases from V and 4 from J; bases not matched to a gene: 9. For the CDR3, the DNA is TGTGCCAGCAGTCTCCGGGACAGGCTCCTCTATGGCTACACCTTC. Translated: CASSLRDRLLYGYTF.

This chain links TRBV18 with TRBJ1-1, with D possibly TRBD1 on 5 matching bases. Per the germline V gene, CDR1 is KGHSH and CDR2 is LQKENI. The CDR3 spans 14 residues. The V end was cut by 1 base, the J end by 3 bases, with 9 bases between. Here the CDR3 DNA reads TGTGCCAGCTCACCACGGCCGGGGGACACTGAAGCTTTCTTT. Its translation is CASSPRPGDTEAFF.

The chain uses TRBV10-3 and TRBJ2-1; 15 bases are shared with TRBD2. CDR3 length: 17 amino acids. J gave up 2 bases and V 4 bases, and 3 bases lay outside the gene matches. Germline V gene data show CDR1 as ENHRY and CDR2 as SYGVKD. The CDR3 here is CAISGTSGRVPYNEQFF. The CDR3 DNA is TGTGCCATCAGTGGGACTAGCGGGAGGGTTCCCTACAATGAGCAGTTCTTC.

This clone appeared a single time. The chain employs TRBV7-3 and TRBJ2-3, with 7 bases aligning to TRBD2. The CDR3 consists of 16 residues. CDR1 and CDR2 from the germline V gene are SGHTA and FQGTGA. Trimming took 2 bases from V and 3 from J; bases not matched to a gene: 8. Here the CDR3 reads CASSLSGGSTTDTQYF. The CDR3 nucleotides read TGTGCCAGCAGCTTATCGGGCGGGAGTACGACAGATACGCAGTATTTT.

This clone was seen once. CDR3 in amino acids: CASRPGQGPNSPLHF. CDR3 in DNA: TGTGCCAGCAGACCCGGACAAGGTCCAAATTCACCCCTCCACTTT. The V gene is TRBV6-1, the J gene TRBJ1-6; D is perhaps TRBD1 (5 bases). In germline, CDR1 is MNHNS, CDR2 SASEGT. V was pared by 6 bases and J by 7 bases, with 16 bases between. This CDR3 has 15 amino acids.

J is TRBJ1-1 and V is TRBV7-6; maybe TRBD1 (5 bases). Germline values: CDR1 SGHVS, CDR2 FNYEAQ. Trimming took off 0 bases at V and 5 bases at J, with 13 bases between the two ends. The CDR3 loop spans 15 amino acids. CDR3 sequence: CASSLAGRERTEAFF. Written as DNA, the CDR3 is TGTGCCAGCAGCTTAGCGGGCAGGGAAAGGACTGAAGCTTTCTTT.

CDR3 residues: CASSLGRDRVTDTQYF. The CDR3 DNA reads as TGTGCCAGCAGCTTGGGACGGGACAGGGTTACAGATACGCAGTATTTT. The V call is TRBV5-4, the J call TRBJ2-3, with TRBD1 identical over 9 bases. The V segment lost 0 bases and the J segment 3 bases; nucleotides outside the gene matches: 5. There are 16 residues in the CDR3. The V gene's germline CDR1 is SGHNT and CDR2 YYREEE (reference sequence).